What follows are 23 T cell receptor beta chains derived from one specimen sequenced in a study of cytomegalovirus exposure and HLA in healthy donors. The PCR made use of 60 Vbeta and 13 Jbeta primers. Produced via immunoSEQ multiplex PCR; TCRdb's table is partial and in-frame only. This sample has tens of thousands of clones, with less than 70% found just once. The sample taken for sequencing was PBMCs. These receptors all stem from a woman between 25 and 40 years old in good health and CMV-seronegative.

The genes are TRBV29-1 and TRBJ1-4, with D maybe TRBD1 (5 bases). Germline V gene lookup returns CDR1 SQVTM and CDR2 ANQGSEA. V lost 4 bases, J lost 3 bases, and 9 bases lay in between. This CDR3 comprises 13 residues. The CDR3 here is CSVGEGSNEKLFF. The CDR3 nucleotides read TGCAGCGTTGGGGAGGGGTCTAATGAAAAACTGTTTTTT.

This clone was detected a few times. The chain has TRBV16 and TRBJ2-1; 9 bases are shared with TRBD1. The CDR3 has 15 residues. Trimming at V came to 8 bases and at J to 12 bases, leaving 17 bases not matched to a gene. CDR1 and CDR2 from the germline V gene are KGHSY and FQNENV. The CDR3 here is CASLSGTGKNLGQFF. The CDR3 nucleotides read TGTGCCAGCTTATCCGGGACAGGGAAAAATTTGGGGCAGTTCTTC.

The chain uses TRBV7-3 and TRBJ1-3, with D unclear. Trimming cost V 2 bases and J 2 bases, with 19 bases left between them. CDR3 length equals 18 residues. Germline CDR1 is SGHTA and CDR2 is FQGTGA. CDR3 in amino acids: CASSLGLRGTVAGNTIYF. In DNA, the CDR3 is TGTGCCAGCAGCTTAGGTTTACGGGGAACTGTGGCTGGAAACACCATATATTTT.

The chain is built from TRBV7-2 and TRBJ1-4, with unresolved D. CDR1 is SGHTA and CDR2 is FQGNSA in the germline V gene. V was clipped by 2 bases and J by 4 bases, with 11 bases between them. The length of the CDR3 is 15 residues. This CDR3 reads CASSLLPRGNEKLFF. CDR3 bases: TGTGCCAGCAGCTTACTCCCTCGGGGTAATGAAAAACTGTTTTTT.

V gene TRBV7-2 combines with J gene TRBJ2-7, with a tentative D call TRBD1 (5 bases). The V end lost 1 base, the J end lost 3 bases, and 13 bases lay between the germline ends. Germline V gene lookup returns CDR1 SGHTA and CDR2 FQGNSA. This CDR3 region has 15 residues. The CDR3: CASSLGPVQVYEQYF. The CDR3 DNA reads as TGTGCCAGCAGCTTAGGGCCCGTACAGGTCTACGAGCAGTACTTC.

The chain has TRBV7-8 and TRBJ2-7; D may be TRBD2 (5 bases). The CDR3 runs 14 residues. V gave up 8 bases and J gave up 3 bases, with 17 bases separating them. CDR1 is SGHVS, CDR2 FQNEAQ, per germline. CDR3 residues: CASSGLAGLYEQYF. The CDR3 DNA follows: TGTGCCAGCTCTGGTTTGGCAGGACTCTACGAGCAGTACTTC.

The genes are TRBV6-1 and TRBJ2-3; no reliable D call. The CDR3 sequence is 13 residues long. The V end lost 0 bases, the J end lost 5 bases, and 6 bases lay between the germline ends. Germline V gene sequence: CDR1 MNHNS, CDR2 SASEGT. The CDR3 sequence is CASSEARGDTQYF. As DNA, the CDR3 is TGTGCCAGCAGTGAAGCGCGCGGAGATACGCAGTATTTT.

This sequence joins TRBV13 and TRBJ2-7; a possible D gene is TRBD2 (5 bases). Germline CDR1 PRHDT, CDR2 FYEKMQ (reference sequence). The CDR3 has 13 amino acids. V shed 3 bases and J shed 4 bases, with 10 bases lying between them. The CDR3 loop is CASSFWGAYEQYF. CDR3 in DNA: TGTGCCAGCAGCTTCTGGGGAGCGTACGAGCAGTACTTC.

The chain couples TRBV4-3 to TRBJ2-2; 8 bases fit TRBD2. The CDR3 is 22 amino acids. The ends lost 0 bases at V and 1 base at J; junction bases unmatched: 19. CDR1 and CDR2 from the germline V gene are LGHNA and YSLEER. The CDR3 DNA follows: TGCGCCAGCAGCCAAGAAGTCCCCCAGGGGAGAAGCGGGGGCTGGAACACCGGGGAGCTGTTTTTT. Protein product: CASSQEVPQGRSGGWNTGELFF.

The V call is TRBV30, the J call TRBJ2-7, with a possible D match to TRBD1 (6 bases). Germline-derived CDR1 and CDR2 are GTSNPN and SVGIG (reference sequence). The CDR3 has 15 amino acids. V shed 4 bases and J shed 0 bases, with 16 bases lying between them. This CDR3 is CAWNTGTLSSYEQYF. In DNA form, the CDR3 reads TGTGCCTGGAATACCGGGACACTGAGCTCCTACGAGCAGTACTTC.

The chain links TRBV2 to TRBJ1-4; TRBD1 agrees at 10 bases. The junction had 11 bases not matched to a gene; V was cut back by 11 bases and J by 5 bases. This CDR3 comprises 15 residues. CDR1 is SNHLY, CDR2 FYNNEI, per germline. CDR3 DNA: TGTGCCGGCTCCGGGACAGGGGCGAAGAATGAAAAACTGTTTTTT. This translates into CAGSGTGAKNEKLFF. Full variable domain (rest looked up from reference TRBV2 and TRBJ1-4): EPEVTQTPSHQVTQMGQEVILRCVPISNHLYFYWYRQILGQKVEFLVSFYNNEISEKSEIFDDQFSVERPDGSNFTLKIRSTKLEDSAMYFCAGSGTGAKNEKLFFGSGTQLSVL.

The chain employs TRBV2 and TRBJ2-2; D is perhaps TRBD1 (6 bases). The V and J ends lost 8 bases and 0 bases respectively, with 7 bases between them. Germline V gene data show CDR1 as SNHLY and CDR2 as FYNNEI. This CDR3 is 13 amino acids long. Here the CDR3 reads CASGTTNTGELFF. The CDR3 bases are TGTGCCAGCGGGACAACGAACACCGGGGAGCTGTTTTTT.

CDR3 in DNA: TGTGCCAGCAACAGGGGGCGCACAGATACGCAGTATTTT. As protein: CASNRGRTDTQYF. The J gene is TRBJ2-3, the V gene TRBV9, with 9 bases identical to TRBD1. The germline V gene encodes CDR1 SGDLS and CDR2 YYNGEE. CDR3 length: 13 amino acids. V dropped 6 bases and J dropped 1; count of bases not matched to a gene: 0.

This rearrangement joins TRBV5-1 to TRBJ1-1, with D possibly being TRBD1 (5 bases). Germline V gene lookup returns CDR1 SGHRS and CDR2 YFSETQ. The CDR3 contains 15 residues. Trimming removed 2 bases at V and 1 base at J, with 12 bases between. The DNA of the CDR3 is TGCGCCAGCAGCTTACAAGACAGTCCGAACACTGAAGCTTTCTTT. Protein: CASSLQDSPNTEAFF.

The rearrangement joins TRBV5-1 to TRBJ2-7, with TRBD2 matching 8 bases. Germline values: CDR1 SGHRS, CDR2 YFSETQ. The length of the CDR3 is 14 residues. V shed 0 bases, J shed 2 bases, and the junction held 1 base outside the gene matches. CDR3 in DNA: TGCGCCAGCAGCTTGGCGGGGGGGACCTACGAGCAGTACTTC. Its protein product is CASSLAGGTYEQYF.

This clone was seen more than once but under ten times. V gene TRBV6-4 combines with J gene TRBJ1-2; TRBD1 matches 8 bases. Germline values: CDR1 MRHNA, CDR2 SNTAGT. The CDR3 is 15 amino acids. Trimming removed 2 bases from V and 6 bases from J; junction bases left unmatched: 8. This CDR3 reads CASSDTHVDRDGYTF. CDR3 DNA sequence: TGTGCCAGCAGTGACACCCACGTGGACAGGGATGGCTACACCTTC.

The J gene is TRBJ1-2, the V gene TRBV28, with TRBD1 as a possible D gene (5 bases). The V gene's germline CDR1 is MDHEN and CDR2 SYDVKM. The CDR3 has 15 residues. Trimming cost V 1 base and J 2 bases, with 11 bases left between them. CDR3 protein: CASSLSAPGNYGYTF. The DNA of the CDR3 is TGTGCCAGCAGTTTATCGGCCCCAGGGAACTATGGCTACACCTTC.

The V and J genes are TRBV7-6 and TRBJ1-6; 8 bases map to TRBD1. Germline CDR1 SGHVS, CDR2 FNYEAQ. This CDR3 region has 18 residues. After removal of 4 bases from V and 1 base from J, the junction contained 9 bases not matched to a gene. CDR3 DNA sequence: TGTGCCAGCAGCTCGCCAGGGGGCTCGAAGTCCTATAATTCACCCCTCCACTTT. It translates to CASSSPGGSKSYNSPLHF.

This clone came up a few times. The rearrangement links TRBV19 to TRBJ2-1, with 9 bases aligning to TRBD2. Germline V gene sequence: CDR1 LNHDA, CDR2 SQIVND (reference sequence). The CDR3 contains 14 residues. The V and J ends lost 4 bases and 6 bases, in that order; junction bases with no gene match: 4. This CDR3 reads CASSTSGDLNEQFF. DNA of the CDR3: TGTGCCAGTAGTACTAGCGGGGATCTCAATGAGCAGTTCTTC.

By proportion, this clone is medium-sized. CDR3 in amino acids: CASSLGGTGNQPQHF. DNA for the CDR3: TGTGCCAGCAGCTTAGGAGGGACAGGTAATCAGCCCCAGCATTTT. V gene TRBV7-3 combines with J gene TRBJ1-5, with TRBD1 identical over 8 bases. The length of the CDR3 is 15 residues. V trimming: 2 bases; J trimming: 4 bases; junction bases outside the gene matches: 4. Germline V gives CDR1 SGHTA, CDR2 FQGTGA. Filled out from reference TRBV7-3 and TRBJ1-5, the complete variable domain reads GAGVSQTPSNKVTEKGKYVELRCDPISGHTALYWYRQSLGQGPEFLIYFQGTGAADDSGLPNDRFFAVRPEGSVSTLKIQRTERGDSAVYLCASSLGGTGNQPQHFGDGTRLSIL.

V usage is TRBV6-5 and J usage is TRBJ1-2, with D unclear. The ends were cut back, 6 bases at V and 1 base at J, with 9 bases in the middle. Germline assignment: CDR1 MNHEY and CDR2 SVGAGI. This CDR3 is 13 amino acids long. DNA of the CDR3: TGTGCCAGCAGGGTTGAGGGTAACTATGGCTACACCTTC. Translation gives CASRVEGNYGYTF.

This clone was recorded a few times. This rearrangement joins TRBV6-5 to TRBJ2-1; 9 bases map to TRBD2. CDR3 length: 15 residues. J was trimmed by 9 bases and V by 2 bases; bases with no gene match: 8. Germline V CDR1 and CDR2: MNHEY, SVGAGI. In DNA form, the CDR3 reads TGTGCCAGCAGTTACGGCGGGGGGGCCGTTGGTGAGCAGTTCTTC. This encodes CASSYGGGAVGEQFF.

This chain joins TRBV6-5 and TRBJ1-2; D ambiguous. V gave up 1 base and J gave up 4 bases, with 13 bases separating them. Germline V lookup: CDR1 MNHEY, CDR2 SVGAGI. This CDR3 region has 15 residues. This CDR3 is CASSYLGGRGYGYTF. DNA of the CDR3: TGTGCCAGCAGTTACTTGGGCGGTCGGGGCTATGGCTACACCTTC.